Presented here are 11 T cell receptor beta chains from one specimen sequenced in a study of T cell changes during pregnancy in multiple sclerosis. The assay was immunoSEQ multiplex PCR, and TCRdb's table has in-frame clones only and misses some. The table has under 45,000 clones, roughly nine tenths seen once. Source: CD4+ T cells from peripheral blood mononuclear cells, taken in the first trimester of pregnancy. These receptors were collected from a female donor with multiple sclerosis, enrolled in a pregnancy study.

This rearrangement joins TRBV7-9 to TRBJ2-3; 12 nucleotides agree with TRBD2. V shed 3 bases, J shed 1 base, and the junction held 2 bases outside the gene matches. The CDR3 consists of 16 residues. The germline CDR1 and CDR2 sequences are SEHNR and FQNEAQ (reference sequence). Written as DNA, the CDR3 is TGTGCCAGCAGCTTCGGACTAGCGGGGCGCACAGATACGCAGTATTTT. It is translated as CASSFGLAGRTDTQYF.

The chain employs TRBV18 and TRBJ2-1, with 7 bases lining up with TRBD2. V lost 6 bases and J lost 5; bases outside the gene matches: 10. CDR3 length equals 15 residues. Germline V gene sequence: CDR1 KGHSH, CDR2 LQKENI. DNA of the CDR3: TGTGCCAGCTCCCCAGGGTCCAGCGGGGACAATGAGCAGTTCTTC. Protein sequence: CASSPGSSGDNEQFF.

The chain links TRBV28 to TRBJ2-7, with 9 bases that match TRBD2. J gave up 3 bases and V 4 bases, and 10 bases lay outside the gene matches. The CDR3 spans 16 residues. The germline V gene has CDR1 MDHEN and CDR2 SYDVKM. The chain's CDR3 is CASSSLSAGGLYEQYF. CDR3 nucleotides: TGTGCCAGCAGTTCCCTCTCAGCGGGAGGCCTCTACGAGCAGTACTTC.

This clone was detected only a few times. The chain is built from TRBV6-1 and TRBJ1-2; 9 positions match TRBD1. The V gene's germline CDR1 is MNHNS and CDR2 SASEGT. Germline trimming cut 3 bases from V and 7 bases from J; bases unmatched to any gene: 6. The CDR3 sequence is 14 residues long. The CDR3 loop reads CASSEDRGKGGYTF. The CDR3 nucleotides are TGTGCCAGCAGTGAGGACAGGGGAAAGGGTGGCTACACCTTC.

As DNA, the CDR3 is TGTGCCAGCAGTGAAGCAGCGGGGAGGCCCGAAAAACTGTTTTTT. This codes for CASSEAAGRPEKLFF. The chain recombines TRBV6-1 with TRBJ1-4, with unresolved D. This CDR3 comprises 15 residues. Germline assignment: CDR1 MNHNS and CDR2 SASEGT. Trimming took off 0 bases at V and 8 bases at J, with 13 bases between the two ends.

The V gene is TRBV7-2, the J gene TRBJ2-1; D is perhaps TRBD2 (5 bases). Germline V gene lookup returns CDR1 SGHTA and CDR2 FQGNSA. The germline V and J ends were trimmed by 0 bases and 7 bases, with 13 bases remaining between them. This CDR3 is 15 amino acids long. CDR3 DNA: TGTGCCAGCAGCTTAGCTACCCTAGCAAGTAATGAGCAGTTCTTC. Translating gives CASSLATLASNEQFF.

V is TRBV4-1 and J is TRBJ2-2; a weak D match, TRBD1 (5 bases). Germline V CDR1 and CDR2: MGHRA, YSYEKL. CDR3 size: 17 residues. V was clipped by 0 bases and J by 0 bases, with 11 bases between them. The CDR3 nucleotides are TGCGCCAGCAGCCAAGACCTCAGGGCTTCGAACACCGGGGAGCTGTTTTTT. Translated, it gives CASSQDLRASNTGELFF.

The chain joins TRBV6-6 to TRBJ2-1, with D perhaps matching TRBD2 (6 bases). Looked up from germline, CDR1 is MNHNY and CDR2 is SVGAGI (reference sequence). The CDR3 is 11 residues long. Trimming took 5 bases from V and 13 from J, leaving 12 bases between them. The CDR3 DNA is TGTGCCAGCAGTCCCGGGACTTACCAGTTCTTC. Amino acids: CASSPGTYQFF.

The chain recombines TRBV6-5 with TRBJ2-3; D possibly corresponds to TRBD2 (5 bases). The CDR3 is 16 residues long. The V gene's germline CDR1 is MNHEY and CDR2 SVGAGI. V gave up 3 bases and J gave up 0 bases, with 13 bases separating them. Here the CDR3 reads CASSYLGRTSTDTQYF. The CDR3, as DNA: TGTGCCAGCAGTTATCTTGGACGGACTAGCACAGATACGCAGTATTTT.

The chain combines TRBV5-4 with TRBJ2-7; TRBD2 matches at 16 bases. The CDR3 consists of 19 residues. The V and J ends lost 0 bases and 5 bases, in that order; junction bases with no gene match: 11. Germline V gene data show CDR1 as SGHNT and CDR2 as YYREEE (reference sequence). The CDR3 region has the DNA TGTGCCAGCAGCTTGGCGACGGGACTAGCGGGAGGGCCCAGGGACGAGCAGTACTTC. Its translation: CASSLATGLAGGPRDEQYF.

This chain links TRBV28 with TRBJ2-5; D is possibly TRBD2 (5 bases). The DNA end lines up better with TRBJ2-7; the J call may be wrong. In germline, CDR1 is MDHEN, CDR2 SYDVKM. CDR3 length equals 16 residues. The DNA of the CDR3 is TGTGCCAGCAACCTCCGGAGGACGGGTCCTTCCTACGAGCAGTACTTC. It codes for CASNLRRTGPSYEQYF.